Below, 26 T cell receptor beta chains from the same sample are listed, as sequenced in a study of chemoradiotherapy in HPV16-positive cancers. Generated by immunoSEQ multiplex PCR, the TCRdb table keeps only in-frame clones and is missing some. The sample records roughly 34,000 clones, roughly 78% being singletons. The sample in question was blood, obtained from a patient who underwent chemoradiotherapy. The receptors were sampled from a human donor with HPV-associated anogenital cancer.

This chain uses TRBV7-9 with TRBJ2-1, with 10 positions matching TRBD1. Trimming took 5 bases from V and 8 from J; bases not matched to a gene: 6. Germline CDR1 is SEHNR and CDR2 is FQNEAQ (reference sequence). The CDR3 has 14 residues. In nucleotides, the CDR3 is TGTGCCAGCAGCATGACAGGGGGCGCGGATGAGCAGTTCTTC. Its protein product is CASSMTGGADEQFF.

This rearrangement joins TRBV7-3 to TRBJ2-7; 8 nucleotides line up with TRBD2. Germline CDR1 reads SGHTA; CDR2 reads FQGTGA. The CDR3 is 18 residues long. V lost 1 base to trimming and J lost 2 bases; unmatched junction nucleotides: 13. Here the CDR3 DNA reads TGTGCCAGCAGCTTAATCCCTTTCCCGGGGGGGAGAGCCTACGAGCAGTACTTC. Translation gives CASSLIPFPGGRAYEQYF.

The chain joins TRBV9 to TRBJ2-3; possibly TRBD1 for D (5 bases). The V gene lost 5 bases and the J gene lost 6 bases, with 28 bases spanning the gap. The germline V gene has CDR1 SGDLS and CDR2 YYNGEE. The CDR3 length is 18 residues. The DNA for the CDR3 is TGTGCCAGCAGAGGCGTAGGGGCAGGGATGGGATCGGTTGATACGCAGTATTTT. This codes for CASRGVGAGMGSVDTQYF. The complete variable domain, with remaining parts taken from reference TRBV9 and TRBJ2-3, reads DSGVTQTPKHLITATGQRVTLRCSPRSGDLSVYWYQQSLDQGLQFLIQYYNGEERAKGNILERFSAQQFPDLHSELNLSSLELGDSALYFCASRGVGAGMGSVDTQYFGPGTRLTVL.

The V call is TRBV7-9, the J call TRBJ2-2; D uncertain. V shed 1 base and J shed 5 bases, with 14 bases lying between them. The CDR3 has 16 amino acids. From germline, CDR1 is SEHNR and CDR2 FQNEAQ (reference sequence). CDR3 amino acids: CASSLVGSLKTGELFF. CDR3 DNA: TGTGCCAGCAGCTTAGTTGGCAGCTTGAAGACCGGGGAGCTGTTTTTT. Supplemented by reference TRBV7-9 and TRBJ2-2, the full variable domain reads DTGVSQNPRHKITKRGQNVTFRCDPISEHNRLYWYRQTLGQGPEFLTYFQNEAQLEKSRLLSDRFSAERPKGSFSTLEIQRTEQGDSAMYLCASSLVGSLKTGELFFGEGSRLTVL.

As DNA, the CDR3 is TGTGCCAGCAGCTATACCGTCGCTGAAGCTTTCTTT. This codes for CASSYTVAEAFF. V usage is TRBV2 and J usage is TRBJ1-1; D gene ambiguous. The V gene lost 6 bases and the J gene lost 6 bases, with 11 bases spanning the gap. This CDR3 contains 12 residues. Germline CDR1 SNHLY, CDR2 FYNNEI.

The CDR3 DNA reads TGTGCCAGCTCACCACCGACTAGCGGGGGGGCGGGTGAGCAGTTCTTC. This encodes CASSPPTSGGAGEQFF. The chain carries TRBV18 and TRBJ2-1, with 14 bases aligning to TRBD2. The CDR3 is made up of 16 amino acids. Germline-derived CDR1 and CDR2 are KGHSH and LQKENI. After removal of 0 bases from V and 9 bases from J, the junction contained 4 bases not matched to a gene. Together with reference TRBV18 and TRBJ2-1, the CDR3 gives the full variable domain: NAGVMQNPRHLVRRRGQEARLRCSPMKGHSHVYWYRQLPEEGLKFMVYLQKENIIDESGMPKERFSAEFPKEGPSILRIQQVVRGDSAAYFCASSPPTSGGAGEQFFGPGTRLTVL.

The DNA for the CDR3 is TGTGCCAGCAGCTTAGGGGGGACTAGTGACTACGAGCAGTACTTC. Its translation is CASSLGGTSDYEQYF. The genes are TRBV11-3 and TRBJ2-7, with TRBD2 identical over 8 bases. This CDR3 is 15 amino acids long. J lost 3 bases, V lost 1 base, and 5 bases had no gene match. CDR1 is SGHNT, CDR2 YENEEA, per germline.

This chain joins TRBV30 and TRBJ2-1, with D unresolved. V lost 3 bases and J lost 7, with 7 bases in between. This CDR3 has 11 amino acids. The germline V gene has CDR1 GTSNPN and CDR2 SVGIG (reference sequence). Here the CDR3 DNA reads TGTGCCTGGAGGGCTGCGAATGAGCAGTTCTTC. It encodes CAWRAANEQFF.

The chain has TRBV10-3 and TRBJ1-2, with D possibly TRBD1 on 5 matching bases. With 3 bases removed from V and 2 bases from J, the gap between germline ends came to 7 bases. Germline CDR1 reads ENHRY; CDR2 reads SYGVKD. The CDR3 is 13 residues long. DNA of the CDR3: TGTGCCATCAGTGATGAGGGGAACTATGGCTACACCTTC. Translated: CAISDEGNYGYTF.

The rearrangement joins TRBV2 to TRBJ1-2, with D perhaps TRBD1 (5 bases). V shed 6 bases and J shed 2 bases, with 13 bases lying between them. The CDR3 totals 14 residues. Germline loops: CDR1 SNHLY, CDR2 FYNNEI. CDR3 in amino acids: CASREAGYNYGYTF. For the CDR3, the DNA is TGTGCCAGCAGGGAGGCAGGGTACAACTATGGCTACACCTTC. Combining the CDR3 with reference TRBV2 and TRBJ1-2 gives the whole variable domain EPEVTQTPSHQVTQMGQEVILRCVPISNHLYFYWYRQILGQKVEFLVSFYNNEISEKSEIFDDQFSVERPDGSNFTLKIRSTKLEDSAMYFCASREAGYNYGYTFGSGTRLTVV.

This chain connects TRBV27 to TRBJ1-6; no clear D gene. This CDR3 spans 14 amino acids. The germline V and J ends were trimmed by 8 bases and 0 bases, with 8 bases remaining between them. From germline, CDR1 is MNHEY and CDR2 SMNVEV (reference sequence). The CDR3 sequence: CASAWRSYNSPLHF. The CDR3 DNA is TGTGCCAGCGCATGGCGCTCCTATAATTCACCCCTCCACTTT.

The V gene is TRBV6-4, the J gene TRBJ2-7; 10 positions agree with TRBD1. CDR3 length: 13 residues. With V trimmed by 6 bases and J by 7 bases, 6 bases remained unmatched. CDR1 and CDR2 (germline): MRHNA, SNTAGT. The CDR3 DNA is TGTGCCAGCAGCCAAGACAGGGGGCGGGAGCAGTACTTC. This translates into CASSQDRGREQYF.

CDR3 sequence reads: CASSLTGSYNEQFF. The CDR3 DNA reads TGCGCCAGCAGCTTAACGGGCTCCTACAATGAGCAGTTCTTC. The chain employs TRBV5-1 and TRBJ2-1, with D hard to call. The V gene lost 2 bases and the J gene lost 0 bases, with 6 bases spanning the gap. CDR1 and CDR2 (germline): SGHRS, YFSETQ. This CDR3 region has 14 residues.

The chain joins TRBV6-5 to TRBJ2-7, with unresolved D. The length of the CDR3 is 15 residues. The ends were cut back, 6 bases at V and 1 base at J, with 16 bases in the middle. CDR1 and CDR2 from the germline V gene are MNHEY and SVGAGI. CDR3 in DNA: TGTGCCAGCAGCCTCACTGAGACGAGATCCTACGAGCAGTACTTC. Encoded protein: CASSLTETRSYEQYF.

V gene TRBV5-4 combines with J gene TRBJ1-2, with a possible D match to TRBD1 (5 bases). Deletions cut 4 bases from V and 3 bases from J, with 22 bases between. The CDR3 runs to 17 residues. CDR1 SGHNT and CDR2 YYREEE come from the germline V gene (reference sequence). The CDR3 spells CASSPGGRVNPDYGYTF. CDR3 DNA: TGTGCCAGCAGCCCCGGGGGTCGGGTCAATCCGGACTATGGCTACACCTTC.

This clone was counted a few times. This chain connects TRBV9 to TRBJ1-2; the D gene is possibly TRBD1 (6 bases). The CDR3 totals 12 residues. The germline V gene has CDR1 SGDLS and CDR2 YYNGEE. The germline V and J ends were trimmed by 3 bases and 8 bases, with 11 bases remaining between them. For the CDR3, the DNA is TGTGCCAGCAGCGCGAACAGGGACGGCTACACCTTC. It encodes CASSANRDGYTF.

The chain's CDR3 is CASGGGRGTNTEAFF. CDR3 DNA: TGCGCCAGCGGAGGAGGGAGAGGGACGAACACTGAAGCTTTCTTT. The chain combines TRBV5-1 with TRBJ1-1, with D possibly being TRBD1 (5 bases). The CDR3 has 15 residues. V was trimmed by 7 bases and J by 1 base, leaving 17 bases between them. In germline, CDR1 is SGHRS, CDR2 YFSETQ.

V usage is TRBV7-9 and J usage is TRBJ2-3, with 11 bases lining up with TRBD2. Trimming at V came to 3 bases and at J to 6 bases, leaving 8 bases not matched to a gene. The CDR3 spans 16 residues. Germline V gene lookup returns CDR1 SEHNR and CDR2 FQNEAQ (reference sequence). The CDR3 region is CASSLGLADPSDTQYF. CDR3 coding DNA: TGTGCCAGCAGCTTGGGACTAGCGGATCCCTCTGATACGCAGTATTTT. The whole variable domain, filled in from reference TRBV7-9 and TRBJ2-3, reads DTGVSQNPRHKITKRGQNVTFRCDPISEHNRLYWYRQTLGQGPEFLTYFQNEAQLEKSRLLSDRFSAERPKGSFSTLEIQRTEQGDSAMYLCASSLGLADPSDTQYFGPGTRLTVL.

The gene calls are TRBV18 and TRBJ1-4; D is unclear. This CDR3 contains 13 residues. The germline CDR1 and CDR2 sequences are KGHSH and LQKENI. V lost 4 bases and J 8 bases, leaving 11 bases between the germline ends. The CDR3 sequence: CASSHWTDEKLFF. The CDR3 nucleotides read TGTGCCAGCTCACACTGGACGGACGAAAAACTGTTTTTT.

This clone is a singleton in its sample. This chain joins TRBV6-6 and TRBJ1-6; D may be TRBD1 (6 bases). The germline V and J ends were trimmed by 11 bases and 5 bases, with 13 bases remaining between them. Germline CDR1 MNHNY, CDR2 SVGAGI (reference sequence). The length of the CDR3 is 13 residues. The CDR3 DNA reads TGTGCCCTAAAGGGGGGTAATAATTCACCCCTCCACTTT. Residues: CALKGGNNSPLHF.

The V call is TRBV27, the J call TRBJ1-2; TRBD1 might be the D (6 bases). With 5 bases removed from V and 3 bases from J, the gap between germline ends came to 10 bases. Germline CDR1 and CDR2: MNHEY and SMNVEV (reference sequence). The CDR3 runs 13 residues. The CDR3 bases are TGTGCCAGCAGTCCGGGACATGACTATGGCTACACCTTC. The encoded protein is CASSPGHDYGYTF.

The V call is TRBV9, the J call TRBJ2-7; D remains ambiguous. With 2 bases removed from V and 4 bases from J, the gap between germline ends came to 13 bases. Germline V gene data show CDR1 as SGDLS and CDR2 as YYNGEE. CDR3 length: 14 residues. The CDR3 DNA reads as TGTGCCAGCAGCGTCCAGGTTCTAGGGTACGAGCAGTACTTC. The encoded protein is CASSVQVLGYEQYF.

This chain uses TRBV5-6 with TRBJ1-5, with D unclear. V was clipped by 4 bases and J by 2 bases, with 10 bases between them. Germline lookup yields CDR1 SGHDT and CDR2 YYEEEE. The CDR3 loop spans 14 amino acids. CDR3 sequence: CASSDGGRNQPQHF. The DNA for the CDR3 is TGTGCCAGCAGCGATGGCGGCCGCAATCAGCCCCAGCATTTT.

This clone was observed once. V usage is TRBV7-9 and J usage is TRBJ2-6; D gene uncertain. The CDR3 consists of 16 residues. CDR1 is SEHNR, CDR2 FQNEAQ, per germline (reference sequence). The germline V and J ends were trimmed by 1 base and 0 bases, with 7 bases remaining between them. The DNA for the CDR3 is TGTGCCAGCAGCTTAGTTGATCGCTCTGGGGCCAACGTCCTGACTTTC. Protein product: CASSLVDRSGANVLTF.

This CDR3 is CSVSKHATVGGTDTQYF. The CDR3 DNA follows: TGCAGCGTATCTAAACACGCGACAGTCGGCGGCACAGATACGCAGTATTTT. The chain has TRBV29-1 and TRBJ2-3; the D gene is possibly TRBD1 (5 bases). With 6 bases removed from V and 1 base from J, the gap between germline ends came to 23 bases. The CDR3 loop spans 17 amino acids. Per the germline V gene, CDR1 is SQVTM and CDR2 is ANQGSEA.

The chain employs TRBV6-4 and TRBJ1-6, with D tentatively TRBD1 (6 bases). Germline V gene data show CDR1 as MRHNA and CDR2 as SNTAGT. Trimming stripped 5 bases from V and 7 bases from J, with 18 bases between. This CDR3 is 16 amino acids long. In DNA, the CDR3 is TGTGCCAGCAGTTCGAATGGGGGCCATATGAATTCACCCCTCCACTTT. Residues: CASSSNGGHMNSPLHF.